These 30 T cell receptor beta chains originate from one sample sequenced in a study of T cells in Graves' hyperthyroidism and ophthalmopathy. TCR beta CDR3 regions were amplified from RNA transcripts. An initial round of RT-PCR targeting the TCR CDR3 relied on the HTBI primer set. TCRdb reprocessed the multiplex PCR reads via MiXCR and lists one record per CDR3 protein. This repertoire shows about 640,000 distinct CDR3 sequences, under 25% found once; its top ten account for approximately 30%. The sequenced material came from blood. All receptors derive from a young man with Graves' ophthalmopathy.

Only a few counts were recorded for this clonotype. The CDR3 DNA reads as TGTGCCAGCAGTGACCTACCAGGGGTGGGAAATCAGCCCCAGCATTTT. This codes for CASSDLPGVGNQPQHF. The chain couples TRBV6-1 to TRBJ1-5; D may be TRBD1 (6 bases). Trimming took off 3 bases at V and 4 bases at J, with 16 bases between the two ends. Germline V gives CDR1 MNHNS, CDR2 SASEGT. CDR3 size: 16 residues.

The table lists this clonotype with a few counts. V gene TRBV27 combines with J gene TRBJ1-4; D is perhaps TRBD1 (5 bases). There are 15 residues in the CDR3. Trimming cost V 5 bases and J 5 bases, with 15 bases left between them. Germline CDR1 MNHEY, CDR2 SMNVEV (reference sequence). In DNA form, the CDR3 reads TGTGCCAGCAGTACCAGACAGTGGGGAAATGAAAAACTGTTTTTT. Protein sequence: CASSTRQWGNEKLFF.

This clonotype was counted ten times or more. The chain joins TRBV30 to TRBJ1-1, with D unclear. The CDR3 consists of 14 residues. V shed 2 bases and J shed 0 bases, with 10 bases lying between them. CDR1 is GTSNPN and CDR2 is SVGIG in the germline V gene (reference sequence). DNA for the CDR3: TGTGCCTGGAGTAGCGGCAGCCTGAACACTGAAGCTTTCTTT. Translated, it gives CAWSSGSLNTEAFF.

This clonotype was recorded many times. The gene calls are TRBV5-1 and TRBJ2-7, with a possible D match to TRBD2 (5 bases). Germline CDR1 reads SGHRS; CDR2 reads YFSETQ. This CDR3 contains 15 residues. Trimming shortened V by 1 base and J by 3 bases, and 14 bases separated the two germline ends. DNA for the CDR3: TGCGCCAGCAGCTTGTTTCGGGATGCCGGCTACGAGCAGTACTTC. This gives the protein CASSLFRDAGYEQYF.

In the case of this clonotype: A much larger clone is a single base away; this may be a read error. CDR3: CASSRGTGANVLTF. The CDR3 DNA follows: TGTGCCAGCAGCCGAGGGACTGGGGCCAACGTCCTGACTTTC. The chain carries TRBV14 and TRBJ2-6, with D maybe TRBD2 (5 bases). The CDR3 totals 14 residues. Germline CDR1 and CDR2: SGHDN and FVKESK. V lost 4 bases and J 2 bases, leaving 6 bases between the germline ends. The entire variable domain, with the rest obtained from reference TRBV14 and TRBJ2-6, is as follows: EAGVTQFPSHSVIEKGQTVTLRCDPISGHDNLYWYRRVMGKEIKFLLHFVKESKQDESGMPNNRFLAERTGGTYSTLKVQPAELEDSGVYFCASSRGTGANVLTFGAGSRLTVL.

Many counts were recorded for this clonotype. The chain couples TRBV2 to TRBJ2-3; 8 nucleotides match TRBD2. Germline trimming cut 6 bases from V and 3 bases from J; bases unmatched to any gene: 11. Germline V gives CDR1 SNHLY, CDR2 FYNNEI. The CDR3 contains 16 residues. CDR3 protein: CASRVVEREYTDTQYF. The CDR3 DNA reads TGTGCCAGCAGAGTCGTGGAGCGGGAGTATACAGATACGCAGTATTTT.

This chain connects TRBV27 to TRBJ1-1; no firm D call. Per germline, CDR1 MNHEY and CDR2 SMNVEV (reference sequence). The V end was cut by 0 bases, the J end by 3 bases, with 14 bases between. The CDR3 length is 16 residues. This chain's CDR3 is CASSLSSPPTDTEAFF. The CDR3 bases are TGTGCCAGCAGTTTATCTTCCCCGCCTACGGACACTGAAGCTTTCTTT.

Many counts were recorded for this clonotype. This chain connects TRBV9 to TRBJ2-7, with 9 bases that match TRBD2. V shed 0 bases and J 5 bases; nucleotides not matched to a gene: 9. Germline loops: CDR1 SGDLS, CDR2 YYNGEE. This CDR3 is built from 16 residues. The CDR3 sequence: CASSVDSQREVDEQYF. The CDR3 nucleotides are TGTGCCAGCAGCGTAGACTCCCAGCGGGAGGTCGACGAGCAGTACTTC.

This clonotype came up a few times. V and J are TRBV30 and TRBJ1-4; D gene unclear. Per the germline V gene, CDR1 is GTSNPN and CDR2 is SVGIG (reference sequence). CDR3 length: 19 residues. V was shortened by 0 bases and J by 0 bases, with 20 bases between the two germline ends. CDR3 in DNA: TGTGCCTGGAGTGTACCCCTCTCCGTACCCCTTGCAACTAATGAAAAACTGTTTTTT. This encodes CAWSVPLSVPLATNEKLFF. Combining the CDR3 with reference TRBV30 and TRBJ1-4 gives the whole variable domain SQTIHQWPATLVQPVGSPLSLECTVEGTSNPNLYWYRQAAGRGLQLLFYSVGIGQISSEVPQNLSASRPQDRQFILSSKKLLLSDSGFYLCAWSVPLSVPLATNEKLFFGSGTQLSVL.

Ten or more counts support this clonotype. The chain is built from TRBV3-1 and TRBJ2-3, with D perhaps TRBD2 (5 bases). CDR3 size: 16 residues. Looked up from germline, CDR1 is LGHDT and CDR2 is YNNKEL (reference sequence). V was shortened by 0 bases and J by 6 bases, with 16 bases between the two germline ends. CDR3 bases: TGTGCCAGCAGCCAAGATCGAGTAGCGAAGCGGGATACGCAGTATTTT. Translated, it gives CASSQDRVAKRDTQYF.

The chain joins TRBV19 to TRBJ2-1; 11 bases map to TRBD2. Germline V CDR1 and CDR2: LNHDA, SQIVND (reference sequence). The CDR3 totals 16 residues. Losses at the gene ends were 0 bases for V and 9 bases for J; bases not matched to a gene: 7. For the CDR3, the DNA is TGTGCCAGTAGTATAGATGTGCTAGCGGGGGGAACTGAGCAGTTCTTC. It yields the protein CASSIDVLAGGTEQFF. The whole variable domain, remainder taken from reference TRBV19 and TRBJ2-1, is DGGITQSPKYLFRKEGQNVTLSCEQNLNHDAMYWYRQDPGQGLRLIYYSQIVNDFQKGDIAEGYSVSREKKESFPLTVTSAQKNPTAFYLCASSIDVLAGGTEQFFGPGTRLTVL.

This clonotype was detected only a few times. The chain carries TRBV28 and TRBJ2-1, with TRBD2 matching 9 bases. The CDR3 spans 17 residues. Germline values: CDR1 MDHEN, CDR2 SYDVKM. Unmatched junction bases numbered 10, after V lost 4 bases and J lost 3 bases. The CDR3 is CASSSTVRTSDYNEQFF. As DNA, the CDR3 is TGTGCCAGCAGTTCGACTGTGAGGACTAGCGACTACAATGAGCAGTTCTTC.

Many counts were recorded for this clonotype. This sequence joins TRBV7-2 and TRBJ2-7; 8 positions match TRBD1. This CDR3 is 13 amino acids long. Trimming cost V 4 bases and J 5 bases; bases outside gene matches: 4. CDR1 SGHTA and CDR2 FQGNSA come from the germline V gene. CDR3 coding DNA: TGTGCCAGCAGCTCCAGGGGGCTACACGAGCAGTACTTC. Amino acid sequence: CASSSRGLHEQYF.

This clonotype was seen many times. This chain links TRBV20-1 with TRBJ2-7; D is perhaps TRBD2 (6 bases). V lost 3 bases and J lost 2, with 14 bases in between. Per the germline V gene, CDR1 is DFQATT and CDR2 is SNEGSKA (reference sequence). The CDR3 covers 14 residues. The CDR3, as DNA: TGCAGTGCTAGGGACGAATGGGGGGCCTACGAGCAGTACTTC. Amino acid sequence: CSARDEWGAYEQYF.

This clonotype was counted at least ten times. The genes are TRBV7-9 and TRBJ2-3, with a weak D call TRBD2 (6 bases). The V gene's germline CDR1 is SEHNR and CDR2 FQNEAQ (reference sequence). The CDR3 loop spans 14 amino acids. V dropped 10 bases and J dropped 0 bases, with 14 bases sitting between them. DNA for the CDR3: TGTGCCACCCACGGGAGACACAGCACAGATACGCAGTATTTT. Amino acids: CATHGRHSTDTQYF.

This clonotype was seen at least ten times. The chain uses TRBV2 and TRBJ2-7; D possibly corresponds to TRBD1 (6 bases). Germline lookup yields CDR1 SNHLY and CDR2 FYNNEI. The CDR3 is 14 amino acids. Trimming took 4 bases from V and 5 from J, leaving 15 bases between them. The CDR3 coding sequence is TGTGCCAGCAGTGCTCAGGGGATGGTCCACGAGCAGTACTTC. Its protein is CASSAQGMVHEQYF.

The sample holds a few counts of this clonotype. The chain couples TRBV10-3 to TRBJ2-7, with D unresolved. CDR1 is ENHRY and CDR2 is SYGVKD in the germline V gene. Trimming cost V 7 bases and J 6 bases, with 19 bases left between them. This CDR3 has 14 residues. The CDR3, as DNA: TGTGCCATCACCAAGGGTCCTCCCCTGAGCGAGCAGTACTTC. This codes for CAITKGPPLSEQYF.

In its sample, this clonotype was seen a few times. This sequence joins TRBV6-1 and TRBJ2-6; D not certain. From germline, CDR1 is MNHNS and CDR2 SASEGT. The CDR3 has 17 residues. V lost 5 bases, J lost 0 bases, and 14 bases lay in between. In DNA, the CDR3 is TGTGCCAGCAGTTCACTATTTGTGACCTCTGGGGCCAACGTCCTGACTTTC. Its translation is CASSSLFVTSGANVLTF.

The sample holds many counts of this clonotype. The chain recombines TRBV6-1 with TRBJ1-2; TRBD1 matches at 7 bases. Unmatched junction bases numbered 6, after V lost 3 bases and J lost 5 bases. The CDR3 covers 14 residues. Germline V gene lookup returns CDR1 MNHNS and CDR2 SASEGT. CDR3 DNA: TGTGCCAGCAGTGAGGCGGACAGGAGATATGGCTACACCTTC. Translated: CASSEADRRYGYTF.

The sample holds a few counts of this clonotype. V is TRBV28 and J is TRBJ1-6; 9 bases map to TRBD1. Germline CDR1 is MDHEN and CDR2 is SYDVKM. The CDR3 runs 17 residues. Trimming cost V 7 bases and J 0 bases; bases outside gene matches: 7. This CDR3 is CASTKGQGSSYNSPLHF. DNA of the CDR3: TGTGCCAGCACCAAAGGACAGGGGAGCTCCTATAATTCACCCCTCCACTTT.

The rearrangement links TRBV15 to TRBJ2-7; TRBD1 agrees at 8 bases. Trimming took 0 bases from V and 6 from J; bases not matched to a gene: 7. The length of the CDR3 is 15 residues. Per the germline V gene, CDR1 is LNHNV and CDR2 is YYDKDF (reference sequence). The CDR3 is CATSRDHGQGGEQYF. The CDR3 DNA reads TGTGCCACCAGCAGAGATCACGGACAGGGAGGCGAGCAGTACTTC.

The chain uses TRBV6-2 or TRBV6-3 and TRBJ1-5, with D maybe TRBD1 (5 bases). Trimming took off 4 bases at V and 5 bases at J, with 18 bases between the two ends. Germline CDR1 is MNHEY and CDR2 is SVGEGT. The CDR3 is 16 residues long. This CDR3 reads CASSSGFQGLDQPQHF. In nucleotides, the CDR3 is TGTGCCAGCAGTTCAGGCTTCCAGGGCCTTGATCAGCCCCAGCATTTT.

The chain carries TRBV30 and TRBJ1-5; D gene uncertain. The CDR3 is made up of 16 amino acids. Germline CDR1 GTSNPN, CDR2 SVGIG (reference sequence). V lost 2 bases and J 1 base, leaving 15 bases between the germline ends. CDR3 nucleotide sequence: TGTGCCTGGAGTCAGCAGTCCTGGTACAGCAATCAGCCCCAGCATTTT. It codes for CAWSQQSWYSNQPQHF.

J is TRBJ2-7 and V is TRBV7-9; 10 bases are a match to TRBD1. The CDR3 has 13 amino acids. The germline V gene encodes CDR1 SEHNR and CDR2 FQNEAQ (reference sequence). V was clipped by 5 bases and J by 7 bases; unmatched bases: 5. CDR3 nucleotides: TGTGCCAGCAGCCAGCCGGACAGGGGGGAGCAGTACTTC. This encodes CASSQPDRGEQYF. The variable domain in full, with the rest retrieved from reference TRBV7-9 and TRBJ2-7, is DTGVSQNPRHKITKRGQNVTFRCDPISEHNRLYWYRQTLGQGPEFLTYFQNEAQLEKSRLLSDRFSAERPKGSFSTLEIQRTEQGDSAMYLCASSQPDRGEQYFGPGTRLTVT.

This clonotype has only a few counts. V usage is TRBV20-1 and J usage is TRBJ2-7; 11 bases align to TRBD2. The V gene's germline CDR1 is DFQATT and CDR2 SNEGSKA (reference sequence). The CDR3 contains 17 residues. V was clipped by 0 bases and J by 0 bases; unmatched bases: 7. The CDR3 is CSARDPPTSGSSYEQYF. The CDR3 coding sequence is TGCAGTGCTAGAGATCCCCCAACTAGCGGGAGCTCCTACGAGCAGTACTTC.

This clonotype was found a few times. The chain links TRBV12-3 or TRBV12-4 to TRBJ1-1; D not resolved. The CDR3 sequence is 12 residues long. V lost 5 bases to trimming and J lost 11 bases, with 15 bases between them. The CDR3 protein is CASSTRPRGAFF. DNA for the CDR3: TGTGCCAGCAGTACTAGACCCCGAGGGGCTTTCTTT.

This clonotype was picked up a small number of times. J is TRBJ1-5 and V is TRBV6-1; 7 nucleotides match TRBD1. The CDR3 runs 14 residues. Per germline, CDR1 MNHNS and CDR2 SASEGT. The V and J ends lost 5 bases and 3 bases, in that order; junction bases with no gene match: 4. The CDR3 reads CASSKQGLNQPQHF. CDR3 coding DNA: TGTGCCAGCAGTAAACAGGGGCTCAATCAGCCCCAGCATTTT.

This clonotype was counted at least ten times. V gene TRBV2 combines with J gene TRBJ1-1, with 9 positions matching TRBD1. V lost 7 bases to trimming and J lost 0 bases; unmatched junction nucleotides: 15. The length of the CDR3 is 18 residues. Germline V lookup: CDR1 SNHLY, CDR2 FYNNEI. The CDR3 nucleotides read TGTGCCAGCAAAGCGACTACCGGGACAGGGTTATTGAACACTGAAGCTTTCTTT. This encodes CASKATTGTGLLNTEAFF.

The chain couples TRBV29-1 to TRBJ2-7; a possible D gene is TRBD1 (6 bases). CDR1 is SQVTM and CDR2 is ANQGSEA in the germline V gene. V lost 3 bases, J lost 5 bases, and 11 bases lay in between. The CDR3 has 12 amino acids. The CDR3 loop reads CSVDGQGNEQYF. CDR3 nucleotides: TGCAGCGTTGACGGGCAGGGGAACGAGCAGTACTTC.

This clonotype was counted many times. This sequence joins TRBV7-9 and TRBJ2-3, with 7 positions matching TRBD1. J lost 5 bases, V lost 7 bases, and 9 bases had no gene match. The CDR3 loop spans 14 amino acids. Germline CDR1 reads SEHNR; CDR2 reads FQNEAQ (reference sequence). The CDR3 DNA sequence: TGTGCCAGCATCCCAGGGGGAATGGAAGATACGCAGTATTTT. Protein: CASIPGGMEDTQYF.